This T cell receptor (beta chain) was obtained from a study of blood T cell repertoires in COVID-19. Study details: Whether acute or convalescent, the COVID-19 samples came from the United States, Italy and Spain. From T cells, B-cell-depleted T cells, or PBMCs came the material, which was cDNA or gDNA.

V lost 4 bases to trimming and J lost 6 bases, with 9 bases between them. This CDR3 spans 11 amino acids. Germline values: CDR1 DFQATT, CDR2 SNEGSKA (reference sequence). Generated by immunoSEQ multiplex PCR, the TCRdb table keeps only in-frame clones and is missing some. The sample lists roughly 300,000 clones, about 89% occurring once. Only one count was recorded for this clone. The sample contains more than one DNA sequence encoding this CDR3. The genes are TRBV20-1 and TRBJ1-2, with TRBD1 as a possible D gene (5 bases). The sequence was collected from a man aged 18 to 35 who had recovered from COVID-19. The sequencing sample was made of peripheral blood. The CDR3 protein is CSATGGNGYTF. DNA for the CDR3: TGCAGTGCTACTGGGGGGAATGGCTACACCTTC.